This is a list of T cell receptor beta chains from one sample in a study of human T cells and chemical hapten exposure. TCRdb reprocessed the RACE reads via MiXCR and lists one record per CDR3 protein. The sample shows roughly 100,000 distinct CDR3 sequences, 10% to 15% of them seen only once. The input for sequencing was whole blood, taken in connection with sensitization to the hapten diphenylcyclopropenone (DPC). The receptors derive from a woman aged 45-60 years with alopecia areata. Some clones in this sample may be carry-over from other donors' samples. CDR3s leave out the opening cysteine and the closing phenylalanine or tryptophan. Each record gives: J gene, V gene, CDR3 protein.

>TRBJ1-1|TRBV12-3/TRBV12-4
ASRPLSGEKNTEAF
>TRBJ1-5|TRBV4-3
ASSQDPYWQPQH
>TRBJ2-4|TRBV29-1
SVVEDWVKNIQY
>TRBJ2-3|TRBV11-3
ASQDGPSTDTQY
>TRBJ1-4|TRBV19
ASSMSDTNEKLF
>TRBJ2-4|TRBV7-2
ASSSLAGGLAKNIQY
>TRBJ2-1|TRBV18
ASSPPKTGANEQF
>TRBJ2-7|TRBV5-8
ASSRGQLIYEQY
>TRBJ1-5|TRBV28
ASRRYRDQPQH
>TRBJ1-5|TRBV27
TSSLTWDNNQPQH
>TRBJ1-6|TRBV2
ASSPRTGINSPLH
>TRBJ1-1|TRBV12-3/TRBV12-4
ASSRRQGASTEAF
>TRBJ2-7|TRBV6-1
ASSDPGQKAYEQY
>TRBJ2-3|TRBV19
ASATLTRDTQY
>TRBJ2-5|TRBV29-1
SVEDPEGGLQETQY
>TRBJ1-5|TRBV19
ASSIAGRFNQPQH
>TRBJ1-2|TRBV28
ASSSQGAYGYT
>TRBJ1-2|TRBV20-1
SAAGPNYGYT
>TRBJ1-1|TRBV6-2/TRBV6-3
ASSSRGRSEAF
>TRBJ1-2|TRBV28
ASSSEGVGYGYT
>TRBJ1-5|TRBV7-8
ASSLGGQFSNQPQH
>TRBJ1-4|TRBV18
ASSPDRNEKLF
>TRBJ2-7|TRBV6-1
ASSNPARDGAYEQY
>TRBJ2-5|TRBV18
ASSPSRGTQETQY
>TRBJ1-1|TRBV4-2
ASSQEMRQLISSEAF
>TRBJ2-2|TRBV2
ASSERGASGTGELF
>TRBJ2-2|TRBV5-1
ASSMAVSGGNTGELF
>TRBJ1-2|TRBV28
ASSAPGLLYGYT
>TRBJ2-7|TRBV6-2/TRBV6-3
ASRGGGSYEQY
>TRBJ1-4|TRBV12-3/TRBV12-4
ASSGQGLTNEKLF
>TRBJ1-3|TRBV2
ASSEDIGNTIY
>TRBJ2-7|TRBV4-2
ASSQALSGGASYEQY